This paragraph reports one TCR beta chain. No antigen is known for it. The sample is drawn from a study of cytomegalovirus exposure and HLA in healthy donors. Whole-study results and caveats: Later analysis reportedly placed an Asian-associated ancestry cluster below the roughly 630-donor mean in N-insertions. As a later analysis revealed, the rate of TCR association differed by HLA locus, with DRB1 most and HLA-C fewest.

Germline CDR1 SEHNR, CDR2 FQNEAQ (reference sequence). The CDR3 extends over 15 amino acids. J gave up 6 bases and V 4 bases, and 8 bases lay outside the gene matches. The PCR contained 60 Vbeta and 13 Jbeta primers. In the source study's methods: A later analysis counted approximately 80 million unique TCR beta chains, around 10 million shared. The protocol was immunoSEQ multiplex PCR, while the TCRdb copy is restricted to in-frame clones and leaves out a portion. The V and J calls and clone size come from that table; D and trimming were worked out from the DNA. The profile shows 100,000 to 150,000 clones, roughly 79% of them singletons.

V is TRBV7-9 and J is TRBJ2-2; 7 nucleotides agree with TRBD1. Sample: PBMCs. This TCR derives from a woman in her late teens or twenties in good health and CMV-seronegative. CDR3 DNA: TGTGCCAGCAGCTACGCGACAGGGCTCTCCGGGGAGCTGTTTTTT. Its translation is CASSYATGLSGELFF.